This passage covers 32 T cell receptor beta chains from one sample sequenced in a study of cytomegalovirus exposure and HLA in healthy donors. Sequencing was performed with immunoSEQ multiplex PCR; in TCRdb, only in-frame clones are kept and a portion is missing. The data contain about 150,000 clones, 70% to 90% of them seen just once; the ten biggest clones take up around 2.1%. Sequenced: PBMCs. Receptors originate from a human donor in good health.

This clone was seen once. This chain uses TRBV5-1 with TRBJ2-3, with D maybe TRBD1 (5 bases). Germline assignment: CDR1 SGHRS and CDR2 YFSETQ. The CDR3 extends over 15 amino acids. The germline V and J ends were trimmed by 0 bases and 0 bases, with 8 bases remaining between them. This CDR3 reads CASSLVDRSTDTQYF. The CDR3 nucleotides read TGCGCCAGCAGCTTGGTCGACAGAAGCACAGATACGCAGTATTTT. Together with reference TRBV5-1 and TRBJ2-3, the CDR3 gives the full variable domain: KAGVTQTPRYLIKTRGQQVTLSCSPISGHRSVSWYQQTPGQGLQFLFEYFSETQRNKGNFPGRFSGRQFSNSRSEMNVSTLELGDSALYLCASSLVDRSTDTQYFGPGTRLTVL.

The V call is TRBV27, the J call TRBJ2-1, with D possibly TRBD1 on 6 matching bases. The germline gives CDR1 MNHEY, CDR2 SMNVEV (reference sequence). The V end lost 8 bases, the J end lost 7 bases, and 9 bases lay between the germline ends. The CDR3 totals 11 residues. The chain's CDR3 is CASSTGNEQFF. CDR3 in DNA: TGTGCCAGCTCGACAGGTAATGAGCAGTTCTTC.

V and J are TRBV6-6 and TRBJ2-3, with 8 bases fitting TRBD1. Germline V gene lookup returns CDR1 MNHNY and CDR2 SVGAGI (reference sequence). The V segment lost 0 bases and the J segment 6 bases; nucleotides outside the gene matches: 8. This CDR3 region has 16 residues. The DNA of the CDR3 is TGTGCCAGCAGTTACTCGATCAGGGGGCCCGGGGATACGCAGTATTTT. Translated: CASSYSIRGPGDTQYF.

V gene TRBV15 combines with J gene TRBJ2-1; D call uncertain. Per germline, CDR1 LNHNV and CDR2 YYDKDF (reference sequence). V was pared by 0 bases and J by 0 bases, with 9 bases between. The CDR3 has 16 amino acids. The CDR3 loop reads CATSRDLGGSYNEQFF. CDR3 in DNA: TGTGCCACCAGCAGAGATCTAGGCGGCTCCTACAATGAGCAGTTCTTC.

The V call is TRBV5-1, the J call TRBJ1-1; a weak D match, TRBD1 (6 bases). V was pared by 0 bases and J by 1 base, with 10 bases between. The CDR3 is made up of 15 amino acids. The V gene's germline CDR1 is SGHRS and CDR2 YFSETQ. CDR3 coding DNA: TGCGCCAGCAGCTTGGATCAGGGGAGGAACACTGAAGCTTTCTTT. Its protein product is CASSLDQGRNTEAFF.

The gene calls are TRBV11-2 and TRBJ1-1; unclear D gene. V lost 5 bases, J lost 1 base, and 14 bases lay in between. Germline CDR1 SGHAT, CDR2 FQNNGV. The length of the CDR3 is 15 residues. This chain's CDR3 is CASSPSRAGNTEAFF. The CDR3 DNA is TGTGCCAGCAGCCCTTCAAGGGCGGGGAACACTGAAGCTTTCTTT. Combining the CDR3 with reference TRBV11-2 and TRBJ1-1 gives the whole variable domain EAGVAQSPRYKIIEKRQSVAFWCNPISGHATLYWYQQILGQGPKLLIQFQNNGVVDDSQLPKDRFSAERLKGVDSTLKIQPAKLEDSAVYLCASSPSRAGNTEAFFGQGTRLTVV.

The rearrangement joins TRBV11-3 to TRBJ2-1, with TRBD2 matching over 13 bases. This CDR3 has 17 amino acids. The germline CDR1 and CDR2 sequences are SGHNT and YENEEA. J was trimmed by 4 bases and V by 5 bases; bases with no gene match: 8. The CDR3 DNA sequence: TGTGCCAGCAGCCCGGGGACTAGCGGGATGGTATACAATGAGCAGTTCTTC. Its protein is CASSPGTSGMVYNEQFF.

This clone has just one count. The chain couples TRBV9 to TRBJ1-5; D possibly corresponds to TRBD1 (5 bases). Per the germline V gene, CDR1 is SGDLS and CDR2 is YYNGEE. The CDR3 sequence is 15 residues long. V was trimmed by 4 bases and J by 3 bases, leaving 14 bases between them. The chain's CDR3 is CASSPEGGDNQPQHF. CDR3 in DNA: TGTGCCAGCAGCCCCGAAGGAGGGGACAATCAGCCCCAGCATTTT.

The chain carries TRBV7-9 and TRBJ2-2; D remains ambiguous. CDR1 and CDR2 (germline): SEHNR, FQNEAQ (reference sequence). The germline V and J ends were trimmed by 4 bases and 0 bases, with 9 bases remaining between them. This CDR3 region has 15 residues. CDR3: CASSSQNPNTGELFF. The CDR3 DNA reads TGTGCCAGCAGCTCTCAGAATCCGAACACCGGGGAGCTGTTTTTT. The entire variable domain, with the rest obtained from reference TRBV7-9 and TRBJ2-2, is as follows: DTGVSQNPRHKITKRGQNVTFRCDPISEHNRLYWYRQTLGQGPEFLTYFQNEAQLEKSRLLSDRFSAERPKGSFSTLEIQRTEQGDSAMYLCASSSQNPNTGELFFGEGSRLTVL.

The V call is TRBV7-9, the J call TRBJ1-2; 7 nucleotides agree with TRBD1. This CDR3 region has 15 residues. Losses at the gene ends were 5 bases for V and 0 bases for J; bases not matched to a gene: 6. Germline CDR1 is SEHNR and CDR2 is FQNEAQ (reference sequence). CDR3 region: CASSPRDSTNYGYTF. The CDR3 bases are TGTGCCAGCAGCCCCCGGGACAGTACTAACTATGGCTACACCTTC.

CDR3 DNA sequence: TGTGCCAGTACTCAAGGAGGCAGAGAAGAGACCCAGTACTTC. It codes for CASTQGGREETQYF. The chain employs TRBV19 and TRBJ2-5; a possible D gene is TRBD2 (5 bases). The CDR3 spans 14 residues. The germline CDR1 and CDR2 sequences are LNHDA and SQIVND (reference sequence). The V end lost 7 bases, the J end lost 3 bases, and 15 bases lay between the germline ends.

CDR3 sequence: CASSSDLSYGYTF. CDR3 in DNA: TGTGCCAGCAGCTCAGACTTGAGCTATGGCTACACCTTC. J is TRBJ1-2 and V is TRBV5-5, with D unresolved. V shed 3 bases and J shed 4 bases, with 10 bases lying between them. Germline V gene data show CDR1 as SGHKS and CDR2 as YYEKEE (reference sequence). This CDR3 spans 13 amino acids.

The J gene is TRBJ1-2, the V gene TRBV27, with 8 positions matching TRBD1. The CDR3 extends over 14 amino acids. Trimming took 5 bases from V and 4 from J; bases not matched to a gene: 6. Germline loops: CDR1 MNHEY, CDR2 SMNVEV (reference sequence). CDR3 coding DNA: TGTGCCAGCAGTAGGACAGGGTCCTCCTATGGCTACACCTTC. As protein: CASSRTGSSYGYTF.

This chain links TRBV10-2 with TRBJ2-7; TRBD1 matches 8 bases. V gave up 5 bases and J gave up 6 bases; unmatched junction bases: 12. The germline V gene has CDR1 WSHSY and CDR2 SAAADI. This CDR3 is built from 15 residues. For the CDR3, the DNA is TGCGCCAGCAGTCGCGGTGGGACAGGTGACTCCGAGCAGTACTTC. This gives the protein CASSRGGTGDSEQYF.

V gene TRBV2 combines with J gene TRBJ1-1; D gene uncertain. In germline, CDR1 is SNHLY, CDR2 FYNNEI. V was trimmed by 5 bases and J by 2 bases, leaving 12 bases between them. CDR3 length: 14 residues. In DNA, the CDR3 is TGTGCCAGCAGTTTTATACAGACCAACACTGAAGCTTTCTTT. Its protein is CASSFIQTNTEAFF.

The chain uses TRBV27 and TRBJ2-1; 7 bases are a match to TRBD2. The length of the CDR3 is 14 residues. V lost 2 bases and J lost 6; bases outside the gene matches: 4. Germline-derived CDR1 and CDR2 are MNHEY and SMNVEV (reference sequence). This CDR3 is CASSLSGAPNEQFF. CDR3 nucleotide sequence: TGTGCCAGCAGTTTAAGCGGGGCCCCCAATGAGCAGTTCTTC.

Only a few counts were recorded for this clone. The CDR3 loop reads CASSLGQRNTEAFF. CDR3 DNA sequence: TGTGCCAGCAGCCTCGGACAGCGGAACACTGAAGCTTTCTTT. The chain combines TRBV6-6 with TRBJ1-1; tentative D call: TRBD1 (6 bases). Trimming removed 6 bases at V and 1 base at J, with 12 bases between. CDR3 length equals 14 residues. The V gene's germline CDR1 is MNHNY and CDR2 SVGAGI (reference sequence).

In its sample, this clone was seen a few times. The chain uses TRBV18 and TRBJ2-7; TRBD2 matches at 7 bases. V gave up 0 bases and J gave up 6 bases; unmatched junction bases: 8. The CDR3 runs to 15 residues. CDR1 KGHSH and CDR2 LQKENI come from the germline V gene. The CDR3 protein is CASSPPQGRGVEQYF. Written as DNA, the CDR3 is TGTGCCAGCTCACCACCCCAGGGCCGGGGGGTCGAGCAGTACTTC. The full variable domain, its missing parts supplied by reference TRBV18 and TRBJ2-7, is NAGVMQNPRHLVRRRGQEARLRCSPMKGHSHVYWYRQLPEEGLKFMVYLQKENIIDESGMPKERFSAEFPKEGPSILRIQQVVRGDSAAYFCASSPPQGRGVEQYFGPGTRLTVT.

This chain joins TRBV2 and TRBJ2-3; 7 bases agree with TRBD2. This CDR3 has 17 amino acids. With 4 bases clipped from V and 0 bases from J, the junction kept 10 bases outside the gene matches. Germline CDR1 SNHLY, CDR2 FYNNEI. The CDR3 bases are TGTGCCAGCAGTGTGAATCTGGAGCGGGAAAGCACAGATACGCAGTATTTT. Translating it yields CASSVNLERESTDTQYF.

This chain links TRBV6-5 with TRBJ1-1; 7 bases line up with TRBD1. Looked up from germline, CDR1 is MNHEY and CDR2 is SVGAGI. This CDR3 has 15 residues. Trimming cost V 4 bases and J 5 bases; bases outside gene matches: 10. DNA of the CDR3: TGTGCCAGCAGTTCAGCGAAGACAGGGCAAACTGAAGCTTTCTTT. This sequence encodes CASSSAKTGQTEAFF.

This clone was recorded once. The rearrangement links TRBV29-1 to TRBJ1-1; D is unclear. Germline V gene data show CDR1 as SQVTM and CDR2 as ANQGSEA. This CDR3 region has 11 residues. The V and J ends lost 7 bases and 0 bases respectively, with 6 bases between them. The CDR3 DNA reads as TGCAGCGCCCAAATGAACACTGAAGCTTTCTTT. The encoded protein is CSAQMNTEAFF.

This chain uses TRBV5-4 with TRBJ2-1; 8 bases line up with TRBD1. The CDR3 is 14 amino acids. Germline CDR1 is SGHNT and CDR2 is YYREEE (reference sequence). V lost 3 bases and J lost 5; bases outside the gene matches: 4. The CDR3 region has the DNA TGTGCCAGCAGCTGGGACAGGAAAGACAATGAGCAGTTCTTC. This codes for CASSWDRKDNEQFF.

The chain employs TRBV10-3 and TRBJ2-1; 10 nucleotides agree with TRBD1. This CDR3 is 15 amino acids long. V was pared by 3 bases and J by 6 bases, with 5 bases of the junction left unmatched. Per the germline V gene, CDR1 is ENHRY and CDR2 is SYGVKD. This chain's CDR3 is CAISDPRDRGNEQFF. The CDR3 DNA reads TGTGCCATCAGTGATCCCCGGGACAGGGGCAATGAGCAGTTCTTC.

CDR3 sequence: CASIRQYQTDTQYF. The CDR3 DNA sequence: TGTGCCAGCATCCGACAGTATCAGACAGATACGCAGTATTTT. V usage is TRBV5-4 and J usage is TRBJ2-3; weak D call: TRBD1 (5 bases). Germline V gives CDR1 SGHNT, CDR2 YYREEE (reference sequence). This CDR3 is built from 14 residues. Trimming took off 6 bases at V and 3 bases at J, with 14 bases between the two ends. Full variable domain (missing parts from reference TRBV5-4 and TRBJ2-3): ETGVTQSPTHLIKTRGQQVTLRCSSQSGHNTVSWYQQALGQGPQFIFQYYREEENGRGNFPPRFSGLQFPNYSSELNVNALELDDSALYLCASIRQYQTDTQYFGPGTRLTVL.

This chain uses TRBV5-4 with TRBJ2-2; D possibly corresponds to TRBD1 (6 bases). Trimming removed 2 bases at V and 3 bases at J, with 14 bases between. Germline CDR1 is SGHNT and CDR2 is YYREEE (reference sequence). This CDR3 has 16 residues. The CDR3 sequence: CASSFQGMIDTGELFF. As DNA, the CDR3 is TGTGCCAGCAGCTTTCAGGGGATGATCGACACCGGGGAGCTGTTTTTT.

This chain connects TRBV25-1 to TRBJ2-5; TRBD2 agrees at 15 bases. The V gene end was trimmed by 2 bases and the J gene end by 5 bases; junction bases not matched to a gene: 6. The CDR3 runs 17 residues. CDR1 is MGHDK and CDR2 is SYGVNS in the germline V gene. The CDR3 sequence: CASSEGLAGGPRETQYF. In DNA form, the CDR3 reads TGTGCCAGCAGTGAAGGACTAGCGGGAGGGCCTAGGGAGACCCAGTACTTC.

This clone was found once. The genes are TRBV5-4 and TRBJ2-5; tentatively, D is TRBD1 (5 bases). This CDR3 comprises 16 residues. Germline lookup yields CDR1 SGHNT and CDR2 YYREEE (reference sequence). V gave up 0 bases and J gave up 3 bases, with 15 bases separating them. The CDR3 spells CASSLDIGGREETQYF. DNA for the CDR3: TGTGCCAGCAGCTTGGATATCGGTGGCAGGGAAGAGACCCAGTACTTC.

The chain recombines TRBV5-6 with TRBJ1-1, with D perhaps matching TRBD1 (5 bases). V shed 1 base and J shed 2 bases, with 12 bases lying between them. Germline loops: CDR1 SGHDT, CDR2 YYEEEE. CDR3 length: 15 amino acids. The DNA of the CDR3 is TGTGCCAGCAGCTTGATAAGGACACTTAACACTGAAGCTTTCTTT. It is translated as CASSLIRTLNTEAFF.

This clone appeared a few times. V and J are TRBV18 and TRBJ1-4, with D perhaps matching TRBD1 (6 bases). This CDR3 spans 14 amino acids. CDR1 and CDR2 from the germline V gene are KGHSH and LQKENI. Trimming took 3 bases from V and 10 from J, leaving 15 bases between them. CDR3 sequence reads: CASSPRDIVGKLFF. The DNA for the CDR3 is TGTGCCAGCTCACCTAGGGACATAGTCGGAAAACTGTTTTTT. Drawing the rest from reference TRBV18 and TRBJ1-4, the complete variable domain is NAGVMQNPRHLVRRRGQEARLRCSPMKGHSHVYWYRQLPEEGLKFMVYLQKENIIDESGMPKERFSAEFPKEGPSILRIQQVVRGDSAAYFCASSPRDIVGKLFFGSGTQLSVL.

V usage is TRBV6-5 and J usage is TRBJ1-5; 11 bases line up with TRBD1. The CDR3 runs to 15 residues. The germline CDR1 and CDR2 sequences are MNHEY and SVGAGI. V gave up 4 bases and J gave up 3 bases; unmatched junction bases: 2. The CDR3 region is CASSSDRGLNQPQHF. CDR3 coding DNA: TGTGCCAGCAGTTCGGACAGGGGGCTCAATCAGCCCCAGCATTTT.

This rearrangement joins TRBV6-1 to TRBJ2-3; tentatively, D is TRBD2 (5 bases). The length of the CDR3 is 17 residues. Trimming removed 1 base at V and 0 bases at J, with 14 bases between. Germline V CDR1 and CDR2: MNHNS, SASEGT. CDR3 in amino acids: CASSEVLRDPSTDTQYF. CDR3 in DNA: TGTGCCAGCAGTGAAGTTTTACGGGATCCTAGCACAGATACGCAGTATTTT.

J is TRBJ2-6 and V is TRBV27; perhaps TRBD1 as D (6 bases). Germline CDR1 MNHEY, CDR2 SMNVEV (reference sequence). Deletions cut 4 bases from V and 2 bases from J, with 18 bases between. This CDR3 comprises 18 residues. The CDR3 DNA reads TGTGCCAGCAGTTCCCGAGACAGGATAAGCGCTGGGGCCAACGTCCTGACTTTC. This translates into CASSSRDRISAGANVLTF.